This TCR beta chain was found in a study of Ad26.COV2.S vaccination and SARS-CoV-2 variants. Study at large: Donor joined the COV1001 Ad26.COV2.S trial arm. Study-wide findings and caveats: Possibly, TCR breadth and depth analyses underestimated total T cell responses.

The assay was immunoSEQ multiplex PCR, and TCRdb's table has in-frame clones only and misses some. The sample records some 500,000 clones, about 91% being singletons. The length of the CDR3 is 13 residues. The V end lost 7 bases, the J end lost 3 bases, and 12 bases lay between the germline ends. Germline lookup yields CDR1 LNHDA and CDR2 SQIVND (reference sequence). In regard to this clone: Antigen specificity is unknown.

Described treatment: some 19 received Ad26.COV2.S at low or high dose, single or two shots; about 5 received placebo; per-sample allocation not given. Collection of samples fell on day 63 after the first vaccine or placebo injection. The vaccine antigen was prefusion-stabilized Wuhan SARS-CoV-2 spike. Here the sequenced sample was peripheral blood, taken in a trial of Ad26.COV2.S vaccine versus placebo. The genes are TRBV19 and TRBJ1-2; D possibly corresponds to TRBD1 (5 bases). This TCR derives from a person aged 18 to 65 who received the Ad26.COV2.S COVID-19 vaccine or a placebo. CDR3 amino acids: CASKRGRDYGYTF. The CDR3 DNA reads TGTGCCAGTAAACGGGGGAGGGACTATGGCTACACCTTC.